A selection of T cell receptor beta chains follows, all from one sample in a study of T-cell memory formation after mild COVID-19. TCRdb re-derived calls from the 5' RACE reads in MiXCR, one entry per CDR3 protein. This sample has 250,000 or so distinct CDR3 sequences, with about 20% found just once. The sequenced sample was PBMCs or a T cell subset sorted from them (not recorded which). These receptors all stem from a man younger than 30 who had mild COVID-19 (a few samples of this study predate the infection). Cell type and time point are not known. The CDR3 runs from the conserved cysteine through the conserved F or W. Each record gives: V gene, J gene, CDR3 protein.

TRBV20-1,TRBJ1-5,CSARQGAYNQPQHF
TRBV9,TRBJ1-2,CASSAQQGQGIGYTF
TRBV5-1,TRBJ1-6,CASSLDQINSPLHF
TRBV5-1,TRBJ2-1,CASSGPLAGVNNEQFF
TRBV4-1,TRBJ2-3,CASSQGQGGPSVTDTQYF
TRBV12-3/TRBV12-4,TRBJ2-1,CASSPPLNEQFF
TRBV6-2/TRBV6-3,TRBJ1-5,CASSYSKGYSPQHF
TRBV10-3,TRBJ2-7,CATRGTVEGEQYF
TRBV5-1,TRBJ2-3,CASSLMGGGDTQYF
TRBV10-3,TRBJ2-3,CAISVVGGVADTQYF
TRBV29-1,TRBJ2-7,CSVSPRGRREQYF
TRBV4-1,TRBJ1-1,CASSHDRVATEAFF
TRBV24-1,TRBJ1-2,CATSDRTGGPILGGYTF
TRBV5-4,TRBJ2-5,CASSQDLQGPETQYF
TRBV7-9,TRBJ2-5,CASSTPAGGNQETQYF
TRBV7-9,TRBJ1-4,CASSPPGGATNEKLFF
TRBV4-3,TRBJ1-2,CASSSTMVEYGYTF
TRBV5-1,TRBJ2-7,CASSPGQGGEQYF
TRBV15,TRBJ1-2,CATSRDAVGRAGYGYTF
TRBV12-3/TRBV12-4,TRBJ1-5,CASSHAPLNQPQHF
TRBV6-2/TRBV6-3,TRBJ2-1,CASSPGRGEQFF
TRBV4-1,TRBJ2-5,CASSRLPIRGANRQETQYF
TRBV7-2,TRBJ2-1,CASSLGIFMRGGENEQFF
TRBV4-2,TRBJ2-3,CASSQHTGTPSQPQYF
TRBV7-9,TRBJ2-1,CAGTLPPSGGRDEQFF
TRBV7-2,TRBJ1-1,CASRLGEGTEAFF
TRBV20-1,TRBJ1-6,CSAAGEGDSPLHF
TRBV28,TRBJ2-7,CASSLGQHYEQYF
TRBV6-2/TRBV6-3,TRBJ1-5,CASSYRRGGTNQPQHF
TRBV2,TRBJ2-7,CASSEETGWEQYF
TRBV29-1,TRBJ2-2,CSVEDMGQVELFF
TRBV9,TRBJ1-2,CASSVEGGGTGTFGYTF
TRBV7-6,TRBJ1-3,CASSLDRGSGNTIYF
TRBV29-1,TRBJ2-1,CSVEAPSYNEQFF
TRBV5-1,TRBJ2-3,CASGQTADTQYF
TRBV29-1,TRBJ2-3,CSVWLDADTQYF
TRBV4-1,TRBJ2-7,CASSQTTGFEQYF
TRBV19,TRBJ2-1,CASGGARYEQFF
TRBV12-3/TRBV12-4,TRBJ1-4,CASSLATGGVGEKLFF
TRBV5-1,TRBJ2-5,CASNDNLQPDVGQYF
TRBV2,TRBJ1-6,CASSVKFRDSSYNSPLHF
TRBV29-1,TRBJ2-7,CSAVETGGYEQYF
TRBV7-2,TRBJ1-1,CASSKTANTEAFF
TRBV30,TRBJ2-3,CAWRSSYSTDTQYF
TRBV7-2,TRBJ2-1,CASSPQGLLTVSSYNEQFF
TRBV19,TRBJ2-1,CASRISQRNNEQFF
TRBV9,TRBJ1-5,CASSDGSGVAQPQHF
TRBV5-1,TRBJ2-5,CASSLGTGLETQYF
TRBV7-2,TRBJ2-2,CASSFKRGNTGELFF
TRBV19,TRBJ2-5,CASSIGVGAGEETQYF
TRBV4-1,TRBJ1-2,CASSQLAGVGYTF